This TCR beta chain derives from a study of T cell repertoires in cytomegalovirus infection. As for the study in general: Based on public TCR beta signatures, there were indications of CMV infection and of a matching HLA type.

The study's findings and limits: In two of eight donors, the top clonotype was HLA-C-restricted CMV-specific. The study identified carriers of CMV plus the relevant HLA from cumulative public TCR beta family frequency.

This clonotype was seen many times. Its antigen remains unknown. One entry per CDR3 protein, called by TCRdb with MiXCR from the reads. The sample includes under 200,000 distinct CDR3 sequences, about a tenth seen only once; the top ten take roughly 5%. J lost 3 bases, V lost 3 bases, and 8 bases had no gene match. The CDR3 has 15 residues. Germline V gives CDR1 SGDLS, CDR2 YYNGEE. J is TRBJ2-7 and V is TRBV9, with 8 bases matching TRBD2. This receptor was obtained from a human donor in good health (CMV status not recorded). Some clones in this sample may be carry-over from other donors' samples. What was sequenced was PBMCs. CDR3 DNA: TGTGCCAGCAGCGCCCGGGAGGGACGGAGCTACGAGCAGTACTTC. Translation: CASSAREGRSYEQYF.